What follows are 19 T cell receptor beta chains derived from one specimen sequenced in a study of blood T cell repertoires in COVID-19. Here immunoSEQ multiplex PCR was the method, and the copy in TCRdb shows in-frame clones only, minus some. The sample shows 150,000 or so clones, roughly 86% of them seen only once. The sample consisted of peripheral blood. Receptors were obtained from a human donor with acute or convalescent COVID-19. The donor label of this sample is uncertain.

This rearrangement joins TRBV18 to TRBJ1-4, with 7 positions matching TRBD1. There are 15 residues in the CDR3. The junction had 9 bases not matched to a gene; V was cut back by 4 bases and J by 7 bases. Germline V gene data show CDR1 as KGHSH and CDR2 as LQKENI. CDR3 region: CASSLETGSVEKLFF. In DNA form, the CDR3 reads TGTGCCAGCTCACTCGAGACAGGGTCGGTTGAAAAACTGTTTTTT.

A few counts support this clone. The gene calls are TRBV5-1 and TRBJ1-6; D possibly corresponds to TRBD1 (5 bases). The CDR3 covers 15 residues. Germline V CDR1 and CDR2: SGHRS, YFSETQ. The V and J ends lost 0 bases and 9 bases respectively, with 13 bases between them. CDR3 in amino acids: CASSLAAGSGSPLHF. In DNA form, the CDR3 reads TGCGCCAGCAGCTTGGCTGCAGGGTCGGGTTCACCCCTCCACTTT.

Worth noting for this clone: Other DNA sequences of this sample code for an identical CDR3. This chain uses TRBV3-1 (or the pseudogene TRBV3-2) with TRBJ2-3; D possibly corresponds to TRBD1 (5 bases). CDR3 size: 13 residues. Trimming shortened V by 2 bases and J by 6 bases, and 9 bases separated the two germline ends. The germline gives CDR1 LGHDT, CDR2 YNNKEL (reference sequence). In DNA form, the CDR3 reads TGTGCCAGCAGCCAAAGGGGCGCGGATACGCAGTATTTT. Residues: CASSQRGADTQYF.

The J gene is TRBJ1-6, the V gene TRBV14; D is possibly TRBD1 (5 bases). The V end lost 6 bases, the J end lost 10 bases, and 13 bases lay between the germline ends. There are 13 residues in the CDR3. Germline V gene data show CDR1 as SGHDN and CDR2 as FVKESK. The CDR3 protein is CASRRDLYSPLHF. The CDR3 nucleotides read TGTGCCAGCAGGCGGGACCTTTACTCACCCCTCCACTTT.

This rearrangement joins TRBV2 to TRBJ2-1; 15 bases align to TRBD2. With 5 bases clipped from V and 7 bases from J, the junction kept 3 bases outside the gene matches. CDR3 size: 15 residues. Germline V lookup: CDR1 SNHLY, CDR2 FYNNEI. DNA for the CDR3: TGTGCCAGCAGTTCCGGGACTAGCGGGGGGAATGAGCAGTTCTTC. This gives the protein CASSSGTSGGNEQFF.

V and J are TRBV29-1 and TRBJ2-7; 9 nucleotides align to TRBD1. J was trimmed by 5 bases and V by 5 bases; bases with no gene match: 4. Germline loops: CDR1 SQVTM, CDR2 ANQGSEA. This CDR3 is built from 12 residues. The CDR3 loop is CSVRTGGNEQYF. For the CDR3, the DNA is TGCAGCGTTCGCACAGGGGGCAACGAGCAGTACTTC.

The V gene is TRBV3-1 (or the pseudogene TRBV3-2), the J gene TRBJ2-2, with D possibly TRBD2 on 6 matching bases. CDR3 size: 15 residues. V was clipped by 0 bases and J by 9 bases, with 14 bases between them. The germline V gene has CDR1 LGHDT and CDR2 YNNKEL (reference sequence). Written as DNA, the CDR3 is TGTGCCAGCAGCCAAGATCGAGGTGGGGGGAGGGAGCTGTTTTTT. Residues: CASSQDRGGGRELFF.

The chain uses TRBV7-9 and TRBJ1-2; D gene unclear. With 3 bases removed from V and 4 bases from J, the gap between germline ends came to 6 bases. This CDR3 has 12 amino acids. Germline CDR1 SEHNR, CDR2 FQNEAQ (reference sequence). The CDR3 DNA reads TGTGCCAGCAGCTTGGGCAGCTATGGCTACACCTTC. Its protein product is CASSLGSYGYTF.

V and J are TRBV15 and TRBJ2-6; TRBD2 matches 11 bases. The CDR3 is 17 residues long. The J segment lost 0 bases and the V segment lost 6 bases, leaving 4 bases of the junction unmatched. CDR1 is LNHNV, CDR2 YYDKDF, per germline (reference sequence). CDR3 residues: CATRGGLAVSGANVLTF. The CDR3 DNA sequence: TGTGCCACCAGAGGGGGACTAGCGGTCTCTGGGGCCAACGTCCTGACTTTC.

The V call is TRBV1, the J call TRBJ1-2; no check of the table's D call, TRBD1, against the DNA was made. TRBV1 is deemed a pseudogene. CDR3 length: 15 residues. In nucleotides, the CDR3 is TGCACCAGCAGCCAAGATCGTATACAAAACTATGGCTACACCTTC. It specifies CTSSQDRIQNYGYTF.

The CDR3 protein is CASSQGTPPETQYF. The CDR3 nucleotides are TGTGCCAGCAGCCAAGGGACTCCGCCGGAGACCCAGTACTTC. V and J are TRBV4-2 and TRBJ2-5; D might be TRBD2 (5 bases). The CDR3 spans 14 residues. Germline lookup yields CDR1 LGHNA and CDR2 YNFKEQ. V was cut by 1 base and J by 5 bases, with 11 bases left in between.

The chain has TRBV5-5 and TRBJ1-6; 7 bases line up with TRBD1. V lost 5 bases, J lost 0 bases, and 11 bases stayed unmatched. This CDR3 is 18 amino acids long. Germline V gene lookup returns CDR1 SGHKS and CDR2 YYEKEE (reference sequence). The DNA of the CDR3 is TGTGCCAGCAGTCTGCTTGTAGGGGGCTCCTCCTATAATTCACCCCTCCACTTT. Encoded protein: CASSLLVGGSSYNSPLHF. The full variable domain, rest sourced from reference TRBV5-5 and TRBJ1-6, is DAGVTQSPTHLIKTRGQQVTLRCSPISGHKSVSWYQQVLGQGPQFIFQYYEKEERGRGNFPDRFSARQFPNYSSELNVNALLLGDSALYLCASSLLVGGSSYNSPLHFGNGTRLTVT.

The chain employs TRBV5-4 and TRBJ1-2, with TRBD1 matching 10 bases. Germline trimming cut 4 bases from V and 6 bases from J; bases unmatched to any gene: 3. The germline V gene has CDR1 SGHNT and CDR2 YYREEE (reference sequence). This CDR3 region has 13 residues. CDR3 sequence (DNA): TGTGCCAGCAGCGTTGACAGGGGGCATGGCTACACCTTC. Translated, it gives CASSVDRGHGYTF.

This chain joins TRBV4-1 and TRBJ1-2; no clear D gene. V was shortened by 0 bases and J by 4 bases, with 12 bases between the two germline ends. The CDR3 sequence is 15 residues long. The germline V gene encodes CDR1 MGHRA and CDR2 YSYEKL. This CDR3 reads CASSQEWRRGYGYTF. The CDR3 DNA is TGCGCCAGCAGCCAAGAGTGGAGAAGAGGCTATGGCTACACCTTC.

The gene calls are TRBV2 and TRBJ1-5; D is perhaps TRBD1 (6 bases). The CDR3 is 14 amino acids. Trimming cost V 6 bases and J 1 base, with 10 bases left between them. Looked up from germline, CDR1 is SNHLY and CDR2 is FYNNEI. The CDR3 DNA follows: TGTGCCAGCAGCTACAGGGAAAGCAATCAGCCCCAGCATTTT. This gives the protein CASSYRESNQPQHF. The entire variable domain, with the rest obtained from reference TRBV2 and TRBJ1-5, is as follows: EPEVTQTPSHQVTQMGQEVILRCVPISNHLYFYWYRQILGQKVEFLVSFYNNEISEKSEIFDDQFSVERPDGSNFTLKIRSTKLEDSAMYFCASSYRESNQPQHFGDGTRLSIL.

The count of this clone is one. The CDR3, as DNA: TGTGCCAGCAGCTTAGGAGGTAGCTACAATGAGCAGTTCTTC. Its translation is CASSLGGSYNEQFF. The rearrangement uses TRBV7-2 and TRBJ2-1, with D uncertain. The length of the CDR3 is 14 residues. Trimming took 1 base from V and 3 from J, leaving 7 bases between them. The germline CDR1 and CDR2 sequences are SGHTA and FQGNSA.

The rearrangement joins TRBV13 to TRBJ2-5; the D gene is possibly TRBD1 (5 bases). V lost 0 bases and J lost 1, with 6 bases in between. The CDR3 has 14 residues. Germline loops: CDR1 PRHDT, CDR2 FYEKMQ (reference sequence). The CDR3 DNA is TGTGCCAGCAGCTTAGGAGGGGCCCAAGAGACCCAGTACTTC. As protein: CASSLGGAQETQYF.

V and J are TRBV7-9 and TRBJ2-5, with D maybe TRBD1 (6 bases). The germline gives CDR1 SEHNR, CDR2 FQNEAQ (reference sequence). This CDR3 spans 15 amino acids. The V end lost 7 bases, the J end lost 2 bases, and 17 bases lay between the germline ends. The CDR3 region has the DNA TGTGCCAGCATTTTTTTTCCGCAGGGGCAAGAGACCCAGTACTTC. Translating it yields CASIFFPQGQETQYF.

The chain recombines TRBV6-6 with TRBJ1-1, with a weak D call TRBD1 (6 bases). The CDR3 length is 17 residues. Trimming shortened V by 5 bases and J by 0 bases, and 19 bases separated the two germline ends. Germline V lookup: CDR1 MNHNY, CDR2 SVGAGI (reference sequence). CDR3 nucleotide sequence: TGTGCCAGCAGTCGCTGGACAGATACTTATATGAACACTGAAGCTTTCTTT. Translating it yields CASSRWTDTYMNTEAFF.